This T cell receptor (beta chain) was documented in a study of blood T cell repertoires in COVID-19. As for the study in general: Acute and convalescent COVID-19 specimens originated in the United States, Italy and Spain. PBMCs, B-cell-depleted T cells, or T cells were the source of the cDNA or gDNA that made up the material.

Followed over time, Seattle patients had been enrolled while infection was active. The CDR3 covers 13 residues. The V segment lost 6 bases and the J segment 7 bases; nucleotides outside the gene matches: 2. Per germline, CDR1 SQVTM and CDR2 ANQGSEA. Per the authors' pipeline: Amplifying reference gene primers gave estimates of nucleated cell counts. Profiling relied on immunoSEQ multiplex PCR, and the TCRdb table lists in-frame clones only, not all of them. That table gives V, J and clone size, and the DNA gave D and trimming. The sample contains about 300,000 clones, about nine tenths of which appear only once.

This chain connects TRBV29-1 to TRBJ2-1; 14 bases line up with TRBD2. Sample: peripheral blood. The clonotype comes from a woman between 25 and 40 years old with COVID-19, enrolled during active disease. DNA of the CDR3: TGCAGCGTCGGGACTAGCGGGAGAAATGAGCAGTTCTTC. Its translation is CSVGTSGRNEQFF.